This T cell receptor beta chain derives from a study of Ad26.COV2.S vaccination and SARS-CoV-2 variants. Treatment indicated: some 19 received Ad26.COV2.S at low or high dose, single or two shots; several received placebo; per-sample allocation not given. Specimens were obtained on day 63 following the first vaccine or placebo injection. The CDR3 has 14 residues. Germline V gene data show CDR1 as MDHEN and CDR2 as SYDVKM. V shed 6 bases and J 8 bases; nucleotides not matched to a gene: 8. Assay used: immunoSEQ multiplex PCR; TCRdb lists only in-frame clones, some missing. The sample holds roughly 300,000 clones, about 86% seen once. With regard to this clone: At the DNA level, this CDR3 is encoded by other sequences in the same sample as well.

The starting material was peripheral blood, obtained in a trial of Ad26.COV2.S vaccine versus placebo. V is TRBV28 and J is TRBJ1-4; 8 bases are shared with TRBD1. The sequence was collected from a person between 18 and 65 years old who received the Ad26.COV2.S COVID-19 vaccine or a placebo. Here the CDR3 reads CASSPTGGREKLFF. Written as DNA, the CDR3 is TGTGCCAGCAGCCCTACAGGGGGAAGGGAAAAACTGTTTTTT.